The text below deals with one TCR beta chain. Recruited during active infection, patients (from Seattle) were subsequently followed longitudinally. The data originate from a study of blood T cell repertoires in COVID-19. Study background: Acute and convalescent COVID-19 specimens originated in the United States, Italy and Spain. Sources were T cells, B-cell-depleted T cells, or PBMCs; the material itself was cDNA or gDNA.

Profiled with immunoSEQ multiplex PCR; TCRdb holds only in-frame clones, not every one. The repertoire holds 450,000 or so clones, with 85% to 90% as singletons. Germline V gene data show CDR1 as SGHVS and CDR2 as FQNEAQ. The CDR3 has 16 amino acids. V was trimmed by 0 bases and J by 6 bases, leaving 15 bases between them. The sample consisted of peripheral blood. The rearrangement uses TRBV7-8 and TRBJ1-3; possible D gene TRBD1, 6 bases. This receptor was identified in a man aged 18 to 30 with COVID-19, enrolled during active disease. The DNA for the CDR3 is TGTGCCAGCAGCTTAGCGTTTGGGGGCGCGACAAACACCATATATTTT. It is translated as CASSLAFGGATNTIYF.